This T cell receptor (beta chain) stems from a study of CD8 T cells in ankylosing spondylitis. The CDR3 consists of 11 residues. Germline V gene lookup returns CDR1 DFQATT and CDR2 SNEGSKA (reference sequence). The V end lost 2 bases, the J end lost 5 bases, and 6 bases lay between the germline ends. General study findings and limits: CD8+ cells made up the disease-linked clones, which were relatively rare in peripheral blood.

With molecular barcodes, quantitative 5'-RACE was used to make the TCR beta libraries. TCRdb fed the 5' RACE reads into MiXCR, producing one record per CDR3 protein. The sample includes some 200,000 distinct CDR3 sequences, roughly 26% seen only once; the top ten take around 6.3%. This clonotype has a count of ten or more. Its antigen is unknown. The receptor's source is a male donor with ankylosing spondylitis or in good health (not recorded which). Material: blood, either unsorted or a sorted T cell fraction (not recorded which). The V gene is TRBV20-1, the J gene TRBJ1-1; D unclear. Here the CDR3 reads CSARIGTEAFF. DNA for the CDR3: TGCAGTGCTAGAATTGGGACTGAAGCTTTCTTT.